Below, 4 T cell receptor beta chains from the same sample are listed, as sequenced in a study of CD8+CD57+ T cells in acquired aplastic anemia. The authors sequenced patients whose flow cytometry had shown CD8+CD57+ cell expansion. Genomic DNA constituted the template upon which TCR beta VDJ and CDR3 profiling was performed. TCRdb ran MiXCR on the reads and lists one entry per CDR3 protein. The table records around 430,000 distinct CDR3 sequences, under 40% of them present only once. Input material: sorted CD4+, CD8+, or CD8+CD57+ T cells (not recorded which) from PBMCs. These receptors came from a human donor with aplastic anemia.

This clonotype has only a few counts. The J gene is TRBJ2-7, the V gene TRBV11-2; 7 positions match TRBD1. Trimming cost V 1 base and J 3 bases; bases outside gene matches: 6. Germline V gene lookup returns CDR1 SGHAT and CDR2 FQNNGV. The CDR3 is 15 amino acids. The CDR3 loop reads CASSLVRGPGYEQYF. CDR3 coding DNA: TGTGCCAGCAGCTTAGTGAGGGGGCCAGGCTACGAGCAGTACTTC.

This clonotype appeared a few times. The gene calls are TRBV12-3 or TRBV12-4 and TRBJ1-1; D call uncertain. CDR3 length: 17 amino acids. Trimming pared 7 bases from V and 4 bases from J, leaving 25 bases between. The CDR3 nucleotides are TGTGCCAGCACCCCTCGGAGGCAGCCGACGAGTGGCACTGAAGCTTTCTTT. It yields the protein CASTPRRQPTSGTEAFF.

The gene calls are TRBV5-8 and TRBJ2-5; possibly TRBD1 for D (5 bases). In germline, CDR1 is SGHTS, CDR2 YDEGEE. The CDR3 totals 14 residues. The V gene lost 0 bases and the J gene lost 0 bases, with 6 bases spanning the gap. The CDR3 here is CASSLGTYQETQYF. The CDR3, as DNA: TGTGCCAGCAGCTTGGGGACATACCAAGAGACCCAGTACTTC. Full variable domain (remainder filled in from reference TRBV5-8 and TRBJ2-5): EAGVTQSPTHLIKTRGQQATLRCSPISGHTSVYWYQQALGLGLQFLLWYDEGEERNRGNFPPRFSGRQFPNYSSELNVNALELEDSALYLCASSLGTYQETQYFGPGTRLLVL.

The chain joins TRBV20-1 to TRBJ2-1; maybe TRBD2 (6 bases). Trimming removed 6 bases from V and 2 bases from J, with 17 bases in between. The germline gives CDR1 DFQATT, CDR2 SNEGSKA (reference sequence). CDR3 size: 15 residues. The CDR3 here is CSAQTSNRPYNEQFF. CDR3 coding DNA: TGCAGTGCACAGACTAGTAATAGACCCTACAATGAGCAGTTCTTC.